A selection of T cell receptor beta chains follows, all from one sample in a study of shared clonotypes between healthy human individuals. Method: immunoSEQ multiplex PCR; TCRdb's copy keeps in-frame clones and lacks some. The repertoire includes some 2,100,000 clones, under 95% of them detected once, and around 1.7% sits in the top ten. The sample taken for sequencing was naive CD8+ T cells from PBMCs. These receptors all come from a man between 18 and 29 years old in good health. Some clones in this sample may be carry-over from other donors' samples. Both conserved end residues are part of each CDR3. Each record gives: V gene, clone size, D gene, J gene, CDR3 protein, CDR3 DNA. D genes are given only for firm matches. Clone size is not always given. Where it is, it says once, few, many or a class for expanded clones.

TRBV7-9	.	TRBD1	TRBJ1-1	CASSPRTGAVALTFF	TGTGCCAGCAGCCCCAGGACAGGGGCCGTGGCTTTAACTTTCTTT
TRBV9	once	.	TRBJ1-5	CASSPGGGYQPQHF	TGTGCCAGCAGCCCGGGGGGAGGGTATCAGCCCCAGCATTTT
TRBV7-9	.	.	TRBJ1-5	CASSSSSQPQHF	TGTGCCAGCAGCTCGTCGAGCCAGCCCCAGCATTTT
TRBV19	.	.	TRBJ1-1	CASSIAGDPEAFF	TGTGCCAGTAGTATTGCCGGGGACCCTGAAGCTTTCTTT
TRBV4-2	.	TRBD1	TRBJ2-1	CASSQDRTGGEYNEQFF	TGTGCCAGCAGCCAGGACCGGACAGGGGGCGAATACAATGAGCAGTTCTTC
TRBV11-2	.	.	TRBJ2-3	CASSYGADTQYF	TGTGCCAGCAGCTACGGAGCAGATACGCAGTATTTT
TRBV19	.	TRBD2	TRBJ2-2	CASSTAREGGTGELFF	TGTGCCAGTAGTACCGCGCGGGAGGGCGGCACCGGGGAGCTGTTTTTT
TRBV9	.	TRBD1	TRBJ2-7	CASSPRDRSYEQYF	TGTGCCAGCAGCCCCCGGGACAGGTCCTACGAGCAGTACTTC
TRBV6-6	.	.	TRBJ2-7	CATGVGTEQYF	TGTGCCACCGGGGTCGGGACTGAGCAGTACTTC
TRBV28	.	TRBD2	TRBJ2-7	CASSFPSGLSYEQYF	TGTGCCAGCAGTTTTCCTAGCGGGCTCTCCTACGAGCAGTACTTC
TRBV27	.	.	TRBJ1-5	CASRFTGSNQPQHF	TGTGCCAGCAGATTCACAGGTAGCAATCAGCCCCAGCATTTT
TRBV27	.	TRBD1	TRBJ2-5	CASSPIGQDQETQYF	TGTGCCAGCAGCCCCATAGGACAGGACCAAGAGACCCAGTACTTC
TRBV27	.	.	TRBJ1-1	CASRPGGYTEAFF	TGTGCCAGCAGGCCGGGGGGGTACACTGAAGCTTTCTTT
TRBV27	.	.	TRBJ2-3	CASSFSTPTDTQYF	TGTGCCAGCAGTTTCAGTACCCCCACAGATACGCAGTATTTT
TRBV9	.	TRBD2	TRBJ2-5	CASSAGKLAGYQETQYF	TGTGCCAGCAGCGCGGGAAAGCTAGCGGGGTACCAAGAGACCCAGTACTTC
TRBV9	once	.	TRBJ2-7	CASSVGGGNPNEQYF	TGTGCCAGCAGCGTAGGAGGCGGGAACCCAAACGAGCAGTACTTC
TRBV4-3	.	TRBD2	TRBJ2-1	CASSQDVSSGLYNEQFF	TGCGCCAGCAGCCAAGATGTCTCTAGCGGGCTATACAATGAGCAGTTCTTC
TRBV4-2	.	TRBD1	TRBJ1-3	CASSQWGRDRHNSGNTIYF	TGTGCCAGCAGCCAATGGGGCCGGGACAGGCACAACTCTGGAAACACCATATATTTT
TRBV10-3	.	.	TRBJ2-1	CAISGGGRRNEQFF	TGTGCCATCAGCGGGGGCGGCAGGAGGAATGAGCAGTTCTTC
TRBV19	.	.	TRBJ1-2	CASSTPTTDWYYGYTF	TGTGCCAGTAGTACCCCGACGACAGACTGGTACTATGGCTACACCTTC
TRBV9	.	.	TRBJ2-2	CASSVASKAKGGELFF	TGTGCCAGCAGCGTAGCTTCCAAGGCGAAGGGCGGGGAGCTGTTTTTT
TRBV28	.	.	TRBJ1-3	CASSLRTMAGNTIYF	TGTGCCAGCAGTTTACGTACGATGGCTGGAAACACCATATATTTT
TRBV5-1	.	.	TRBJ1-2	CASSPWGRNYGYTF	TGCGCCAGCAGCCCCTGGGGACGGAACTATGGCTACACCTTC
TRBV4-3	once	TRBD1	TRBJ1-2	CASSQGTGQGGYTF	TGCGCCAGCAGCCAAGGAACGGGACAGGGTGGCTACACCTTC
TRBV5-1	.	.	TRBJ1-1	CASSPPLDTEAFF	TGCGCCAGCAGCCCGCCTTTGGACACTGAAGCTTTCTTT
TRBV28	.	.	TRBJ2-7	CASGQPGRYEQYF	TGTGCCAGCGGGCAGCCGGGACGCTACGAGCAGTACTTC
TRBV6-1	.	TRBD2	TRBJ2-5	CASSEWGAGGETQYF	TGTGCCAGCAGTGAATGGGGAGCGGGAGGGGAGACCCAGTACTTC
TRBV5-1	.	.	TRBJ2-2	CASSLINGELFF	TGCGCCAGCAGCTTGATTAACGGGGAGCTGTTTTTT
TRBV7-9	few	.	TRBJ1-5	CASSRNSNQPQHF	TGTGCCAGCAGCAGAAATAGCAATCAGCCCCAGCATTTT
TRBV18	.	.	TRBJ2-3	CASSPMGTDTQYF	TGTGCCAGCTCACCAATGGGCACAGATACGCAGTATTTT
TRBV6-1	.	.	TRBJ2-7	CASSEADGYEQYF	TGTGCCAGCAGTGAAGCGGACGGCTACGAGCAGTACTTC
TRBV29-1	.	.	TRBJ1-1	CSVEHKGTAYGAFF	TGCAGCGTTGAACACAAGGGAACGGCTTACGGAGCTTTCTTT
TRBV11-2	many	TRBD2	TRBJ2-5	CASSLGGGLRETQYF	TGTGCCAGCAGCTTAGGCGGGGGGTTGAGGGAGACCCAGTACTTC
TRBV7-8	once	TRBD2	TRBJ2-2	CASSLALAGVPGELFF	TGTGCCAGCAGCTTAGCGCTAGCGGGAGTACCCGGGGAGCTGTTTTTT
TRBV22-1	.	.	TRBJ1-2	CPGRSDRKRETYGYTF	TGTCCTGGGAGGTCAGACAGAAAGCGAGAGACCTATGGCTACACCTTC
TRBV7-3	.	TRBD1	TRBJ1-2	CASSLQGAGGYTF	TGTGCCAGCAGTCTTCAGGGGGCCGGTGGCTACACCTTC
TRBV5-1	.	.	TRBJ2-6	CASSWSSQTGANVLTF	TGCGCCAGCAGCTGGAGCAGTCAAACTGGGGCCAACGTCCTGACTTTC
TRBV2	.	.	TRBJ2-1	CASSPSAEGRYNEQFF	TGTGCCAGCAGTCCTTCCGCGGAGGGCCGTTACAATGAGCAGTTCTTC
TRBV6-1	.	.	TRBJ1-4	CASIEAAINEKLFF	TGTGCCAGCATAGAAGCAGCGATAAATGAAAAACTGTTTTTT
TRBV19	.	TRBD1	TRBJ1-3	CASQGQISGNTIYF	TGTGCCAGCCAGGGACAGATCTCTGGAAACACCATATATTTT
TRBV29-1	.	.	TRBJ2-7	CSVRVGNYEQYF	TGCAGCGTGAGGGTGGGGAACTACGAGCAGTACTTC
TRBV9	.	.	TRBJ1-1	CASSVDRGDTEAFF	TGTGCCAGCAGCGTAGATAGGGGAGACACTGAAGCTTTCTTT
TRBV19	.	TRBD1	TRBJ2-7	CASSMTGSTFYEQYF	TGTGCCAGTAGTATGACAGGGTCCACTTTCTACGAGCAGTACTTC
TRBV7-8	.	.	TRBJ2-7	CASTSGLGGYEQYF	TGTGCCAGCACCTCGGGGTTGGGGGGCTACGAGCAGTACTTC
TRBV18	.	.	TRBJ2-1	CASSAGLIEQFF	TGTGCCAGCTCGGCCGGACTCATAGAGCAGTTCTTC
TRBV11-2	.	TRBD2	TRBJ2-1	CASSLYRLAGENEQFF	TGTGCCAGCAGCCTATACAGACTAGCGGGAGAGAATGAGCAGTTCTTC
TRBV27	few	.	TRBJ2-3	CASSLGASTDTQYF	TGTGCCAGCAGCCTAGGGGCCAGCACAGATACGCAGTATTTT
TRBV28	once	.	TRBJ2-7	CASTIGRGSYEQYF	TGTGCCAGCACAATTGGGCGGGGCTCCTACGAGCAGTACTTC
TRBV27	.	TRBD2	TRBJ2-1	CASSWGLDNEQFF	TGTGCCAGCAGTTGGGGACTAGACAATGAGCAGTTCTTC
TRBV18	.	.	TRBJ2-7	CASSPNPGPNYEQYF	TGTGCCAGCTCACCGAACCCGGGTCCGAATTACGAGCAGTACTTC
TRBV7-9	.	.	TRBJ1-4	CASSPPGAPNEKLFF	TGTGCCAGCAGCCCCCCGGGGGCCCCTAATGAAAAACTGTTTTTT
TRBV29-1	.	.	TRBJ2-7	CSVEEQGSYEQYF	TGCAGCGTTGAGGAGCAGGGCTCCTACGAGCAGTACTTC
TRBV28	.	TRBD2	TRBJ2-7	CASSWGGLYEQYF	TGTGCCAGCAGTTGGGGGGGACTCTACGAGCAGTACTTC
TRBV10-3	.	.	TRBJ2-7	CAIGRAGKEQYF	TGTGCCATCGGACGGGCAGGGAAAGAGCAGTACTTC
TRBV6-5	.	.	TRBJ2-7	CASSTYKTYEQYF	TGTGCCAGCAGTACCTATAAGACCTACGAGCAGTACTTC